The clone carrying this T cell receptor beta chain has only a few counts. Its specificity is not known. The authors incorporated unique molecular identifiers into the TCR beta cDNA libraries. When 1 to 10 million T cells were used, they gave approximately 530,000 cDNA molecules. In TCRdb, the PCR reads were re-called with MiXCR into one record per CDR3 protein. The sample holds about 680,000 distinct CDR3 sequences, roughly three fifths seen once. This entry comes from a study of post-analysis software for immune sequencing data. Study context: Relapsing-remitting, secondary progressive and progressive-relapsing multiple sclerosis courses were included. Notes on the study in general: Analysis by F measure revealed that same-batch samples clustered strongly together. TRBV5-6, TRBV5-1 and TRBV20-1 belonged to a set of roughly 5 TRBV segments that were more frequent in patients than controls. Controls had significantly higher normalized Chao1 diversity than multiple sclerosis patients.

The ends lost 2 bases at V and 4 bases at J; junction bases unmatched: 6. The CDR3 contains 15 residues. The germline gives CDR1 LGHDT, CDR2 YNNKEL (reference sequence). The sequence derives from a girl aged 2 to 10 with multiple sclerosis. The chain couples TRBV3-1 to TRBJ2-3; 7 nucleotides line up with TRBD2. The source material was blood. In nucleotides, the CDR3 is TGTGCCAGCAGCCAAAGTGGGAGGGCCGCAGATACGCAGTATTTT. Its protein is CASSQSGRAADTQYF.